The entry below gives a single TCR beta chain sequence along with its context. Its antigen remains unidentified. The V gene's germline CDR1 is SGHTA and CDR2 FQGNSA. The CDR3 consists of 15 residues. The entry originates in a study of CXCR3-negative and CXCR3-positive naive CD8 T cells. The wider study: The dataset comprises roughly 140 million TRB reads in total, with about 1.5 +/- 0.3 million reads per library. General study findings and limits: Diversity in memory CD8+ cells fell much lower than the comparably high levels seen in both naive subsets. CXCR3 levels fell partly with cryopreservation; most assays relied on fresh PBMCs.

Libraries of TRB cDNA were made by 5' RACE and carried UMIs. Following a re-call of the 5' RACE reads, TCRdb has one entry per CDR3 protein and lacks DNA. The sample's table shows around 29,000 distinct CDR3 sequences. The sample taken for sequencing was memory CD8+ T cells from blood. The V gene is TRBV7-2, the J gene TRBJ2-7. The TCR comes from a human donor in good health. Some clones in this sample may be carry-over from other donors' samples. CDR3 loop: CASSLELGSSYEQYF.